Shown below are 10 T cell receptor beta chains from a single sample sequenced in a study of blood T cell repertoires in COVID-19. Assay: immunoSEQ multiplex PCR; the TCRdb copy retains only in-frame clones and omits some. Here the sample spans about 200,000 clones, about 88% being singletons. Sequenced input: peripheral blood. The origin of the receptors is a human donor in a cohort sampled during active COVID-19.

This chain uses TRBV5-4 with TRBJ1-2, with a tentative D call TRBD1 (6 bases). Germline loops: CDR1 SGHNT, CDR2 YYREEE (reference sequence). The CDR3 spans 13 residues. Deletions cut 0 bases from V and 4 bases from J, with 7 bases between. The CDR3 spells CASSLEGGYGYTF. CDR3 DNA sequence: TGTGCCAGCAGCTTGGAAGGGGGCTATGGCTACACCTTC.

The V and J genes are TRBV15 and TRBJ2-3, with D unresolved. The V and J ends lost 0 bases and 7 bases respectively, with 8 bases between them. The germline V gene encodes CDR1 LNHNV and CDR2 YYDKDF (reference sequence). This CDR3 has 13 amino acids. CDR3 bases: TGTGCCACCAGCAGAGATCCCGGTTATACGCAGTATTTT. Translation gives CATSRDPGYTQYF.

V usage is TRBV5-4 and J usage is TRBJ2-1, with TRBD2 identical over 8 bases. Trimming removed 4 bases from V and 1 base from J; junction bases left unmatched: 7. The germline gives CDR1 SGHNT, CDR2 YYREEE (reference sequence). This CDR3 has 16 residues. The CDR3 is CASSRAGAGSYNEQFF. DNA for the CDR3: TGTGCCAGCAGCAGAGCGGGAGCGGGGTCCTACAATGAGCAGTTCTTC.

The chain employs TRBV19 and TRBJ1-5; no clear D. Germline values: CDR1 LNHDA, CDR2 SQIVND (reference sequence). V gave up 3 bases and J gave up 4 bases, with 10 bases separating them. CDR3 length: 14 residues. In DNA form, the CDR3 reads TGTGCCAGTAGTATCGAAACCGAGAATCAGCCCCAGCATTTT. Translation: CASSIETENQPQHF.

The V gene is TRBV18, the J gene TRBJ2-3; D may be TRBD2 (5 bases). This CDR3 has 14 amino acids. Between the trimmed V and J ends, which lost 2 bases and 6 bases, there was a span of 12 bases. Germline V gene data show CDR1 as KGHSH and CDR2 as LQKENI. CDR3 amino acids: CASSPNPGKDTQYF. The CDR3 DNA reads TGTGCCAGCTCACCAAATCCGGGGAAGGATACGCAGTATTTT.

This chain links TRBV4-3 with TRBJ2-3; D not certain. The germline CDR1 and CDR2 sequences are LGHNA and YSLEER. Trimming cost V 5 bases and J 5 bases, with 17 bases left between them. The CDR3 contains 15 residues. The CDR3 sequence: CASSEQARSGDTQYF. The CDR3 DNA sequence: TGCGCCAGCAGCGAGCAGGCCAGAAGTGGAGATACGCAGTATTTT.

The gene calls are TRBV6-5 and TRBJ1-4; possible D gene TRBD1, 6 bases. The CDR3 loop spans 14 amino acids. Trimming took off 6 bases at V and 10 bases at J, with 18 bases between the two ends. Germline loops: CDR1 MNHEY, CDR2 SVGAGI. The CDR3 DNA reads as TGTGCCAGCAGAAACGAGGGGGGGGCAGGAAAACTGTTTTTT. This gives the protein CASRNEGGAGKLFF.

The rearrangement links TRBV24-1 to TRBJ2-1; 8 bases map to TRBD1. This CDR3 is 15 amino acids long. Per the germline V gene, CDR1 is KGHDR and CDR2 is SFDVKD. The V and J ends lost 4 bases and 8 bases, in that order; junction bases with no gene match: 9. The CDR3 DNA reads TGTGCCACCAGTGACCAGAGACAGGGGAAGGATGAGCAGTTCTTC. It encodes CATSDQRQGKDEQFF.

The chain joins TRBV5-1 to TRBJ2-3; the match to TRBD2 covers 8 bases. Looked up from germline, CDR1 is SGHRS and CDR2 is YFSETQ. The CDR3 consists of 15 residues. Trimming removed 1 base from V and 5 bases from J; junction bases left unmatched: 6. DNA for the CDR3: TGCGCCAGCAGCTTGAACGGGAGGGCCTTAGATACGCAGTATTTT. Translated: CASSLNGRALDTQYF.

The rearrangement uses TRBV20-1 and TRBJ2-7; D remains ambiguous. There are 11 residues in the CDR3. Germline values: CDR1 DFQATT, CDR2 SNEGSKA (reference sequence). Trimming removed 6 bases at V and 5 bases at J, with 11 bases between. The CDR3 is CSAQSRDEQYF. CDR3 DNA: TGCAGTGCCCAATCCCGGGACGAGCAGTACTTC.